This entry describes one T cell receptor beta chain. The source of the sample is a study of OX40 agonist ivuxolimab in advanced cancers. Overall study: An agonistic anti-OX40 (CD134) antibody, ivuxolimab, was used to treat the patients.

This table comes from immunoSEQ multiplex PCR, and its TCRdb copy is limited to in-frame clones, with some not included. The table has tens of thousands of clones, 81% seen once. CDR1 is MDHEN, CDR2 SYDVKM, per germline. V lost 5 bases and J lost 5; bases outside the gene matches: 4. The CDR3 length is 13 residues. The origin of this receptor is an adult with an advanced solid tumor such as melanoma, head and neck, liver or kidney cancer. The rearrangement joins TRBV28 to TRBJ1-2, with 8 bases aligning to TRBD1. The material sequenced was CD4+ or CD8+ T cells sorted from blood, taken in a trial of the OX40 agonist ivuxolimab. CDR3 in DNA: TGTGCCAGCAGTCCCGGGACAGGTTATGGCTACACCTTC. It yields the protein CASSPGTGYGYTF.